The present T cell receptor (beta chain) was sequenced within a study of T cells in Graves' hyperthyroidism and ophthalmopathy. When hyperthyroidism was first diagnosed, the blood sample was taken, preceding any ophthalmopathy symptoms. Germline V lookup: CDR1 LNHDA, CDR2 SQIVND (reference sequence). The CDR3 is 13 amino acids. Trimming cost V 3 bases and J 6 bases, with 11 bases left between them. RNA transcripts yielded amplified TCR beta CDR3 regions. HTBI primers were the set used in a first-round RT-PCR of the TCR CDR3. TCRdb itself ran the multiplex PCR reads through MiXCR, one entry per CDR3 protein. Of 20,000 or so distinct CDR3 sequences listed, roughly 49% are singletons. This clonotype has a handful of counts.

V usage is TRBV19 and J usage is TRBJ1-2; perhaps TRBD1 as D (5 bases). Sequences were obtained from blood. The origin of this receptor is a woman between 40 and 50 years old with Graves' hyperthyroidism that later progressed to Graves' ophthalmopathy. CDR3 region: CASSIRGVHGYTF. Written as DNA, the CDR3 is TGTGCCAGTAGTATCCGGGGGGTCCATGGCTACACCTTC.